These T cell receptor beta chains were read from a single sample in a study of human T cells and chemical hapten exposure. TCRdb itself ran the RACE reads through MiXCR, one entry per CDR3 protein. This table has 130,000 or so distinct CDR3 sequences, approximately 9.5% appearing once. Sequenced input: whole blood. These receptors came from a male donor in good health. Some clones in this sample may be carry-over from other donors' samples. Each CDR3 is given with its conserved first and last residue. A D gene is named only where the DNA matches it firmly. Expanded clones are given a class, and other clones once, few, many or no size at all.

D: TRBD1; size: .; J: TRBJ2-1; V: TRBV7-9; DNA: TGTGCCAGCAGCTTAGGGGACAGTTGGCAGTTCTTC; CDR3: CASSLGDSWQFF
D: .; size: .; J: TRBJ2-5; V: TRBV6-2/TRBV6-3; DNA: TGTGCCAGCAGCCCCAGACAGGATAAAAAGACCCAGTACTTC; CDR3: CASSPRQDKKTQYF
D: .; size: .; J: TRBJ1-6; V: TRBV12-3/TRBV12-4; DNA: TGTGCCAGCAGTAAGCATTCACCCCTCCACTTT; CDR3: CASSKHSPLHF
D: .; size: .; J: TRBJ2-2; V: TRBV18; DNA: TGTGCCAGCTCACCGGACAACAATCGACCTTCCACCGGGGAGCTGTTTTTT; CDR3: CASSPDNNRPSTGELFF
D: TRBD1; size: .; J: TRBJ1-1; V: TRBV6-2/TRBV6-3; DNA: TGTGCCAGCAGTTGGGGGGACAGGGCCCCCACTGAAGCTTTCTTT; CDR3: CASSWGDRAPTEAFF
D: TRBD1; size: few; J: TRBJ1-5; V: TRBV27; DNA: TGTGCCAGCAGTCACGGCGGGACAGGGAGTCAGCCCCAGCATTTT; CDR3: CASSHGGTGSQPQHF
D: .; size: many; J: TRBJ2-6; V: TRBV5-1; DNA: TGCGCCAGTGATACAGGGACTCCCTCTGGGGCCAACGTCCTGACTTTC; CDR3: CASDTGTPSGANVLTF
D: TRBD1; size: .; J: TRBJ2-7; V: TRBV12-5; DNA: TGTGCTAGTGGTTTGGTATTGGGGACAGGGGTCTACGAGCAGTACTTC; CDR3: CASGLVLGTGVYEQYF
D: TRBD2; size: many; J: TRBJ2-1; V: TRBV20-1; DNA: TGCAGTGCTAGGACTAGCGGGGGGCATAGCTCCTACAATGAGCAGTTCTTC; CDR3: CSARTSGGHSSYNEQFF
D: .; size: .; J: TRBJ1-5; V: TRBV6-6; DNA: TGTGCCAGCAGTTACGTCAGCCATAGCAATCAGCCCCAGCATTTT; CDR3: CASSYVSHSNQPQHF
D: TRBD2; size: few; J: TRBJ2-7; V: TRBV6-5; DNA: TGTGCCAGCACCCTGGGACTAGCGGGAATGGAACAGTACTTC; CDR3: CASTLGLAGMEQYF
D: .; size: many; J: TRBJ1-1; V: TRBV7-9; DNA: TGTGCCAGCAGCGTAGGGGCTAGGACTGAAGCTTTCTTT; CDR3: CASSVGARTEAFF
D: .; size: .; J: TRBJ2-2; V: TRBV5-1; DNA: TGCGCCAGCAGCTTGGCTCCGGGGGGCAGCGGGGAGCTGTTTTTT; CDR3: CASSLAPGGSGELFF
D: TRBD1; size: .; J: TRBJ2-4; V: TRBV12-3/TRBV12-4; DNA: TGTGCCAGCAGCGCAGGGACAGGGTATGGCATTCAGTACTTC; CDR3: CASSAGTGYGIQYF
D: TRBD1; size: .; J: TRBJ1-4; V: TRBV7-9; DNA: TGTGCCAGCAGTTCCAGGACAGGGGGCTCTGCTAATGAAAAACTGTTTTTT; CDR3: CASSSRTGGSANEKLFF
D: TRBD2; size: few; J: TRBJ2-7; V: TRBV5-4; DNA: TGTGCCAGCAGGCCCGGGACTAGCGGGAGTGAGGCCTACGAGCAGTACTTC; CDR3: CASRPGTSGSEAYEQYF
D: TRBD2; size: .; J: TRBJ2-7; V: TRBV7-6; DNA: TGTGCCAGCAGCCAGTACGTCCTAGCGGGAGTACACAACGAGCAGTACTTC; CDR3: CASSQYVLAGVHNEQYF
D: .; size: few; J: TRBJ1-2; V: TRBV5-1; DNA: TGCGCCAGCAGCTCTGCCGACAGCTATGGCTACACCTTC; CDR3: CASSSADSYGYTF
D: .; size: few; J: TRBJ1-2; V: TRBV2; DNA: TGTGCCAGCAGTGAAGCTTCATCAAGATTTAACTATGGCTACACCTTC; CDR3: CASSEASSRFNYGYTF
D: .; size: .; J: TRBJ1-4; V: TRBV25-1; DNA: TGTGCCAGCAGTGTCGCTGGGGGGGAAAAACTGTTTTTT; CDR3: CASSVAGGEKLFF
D: .; size: few; J: TRBJ2-3; V: TRBV7-2; DNA: TGTGCCAGCAGCTTACTACTAGATACGCAGTATTTT; CDR3: CASSLLLDTQYF
D: .; size: few; J: TRBJ1-4; V: TRBV6-5; DNA: TGTGCCAGCAGATCCAGGGCGAATGAAAAACTGTTTTTT; CDR3: CASRSRANEKLFF
D: .; size: few; J: TRBJ2-2; V: TRBV6-6; DNA: TGTGCCAGCAGTTACTCGGGCGGGGATGGGACCGGGGAGCTGTTTTTT; CDR3: CASSYSGGDGTGELFF
D: .; size: many; J: TRBJ2-1; V: TRBV12-3/TRBV12-4; DNA: TGTGCCAGCAGTCCGGACGCGTCCAATGAGCAGTTCTTC; CDR3: CASSPDASNEQFF
D: TRBD1; size: many; J: TRBJ2-7; V: TRBV11-2; DNA: TGTGCCAGCAGCATCCCCCCGGGACAGCGGTATTACGAGCAGTACTTC; CDR3: CASSIPPGQRYYEQYF
D: .; size: many; J: TRBJ1-1; V: TRBV3-1; DNA: TGTGCCAGCAGGGGAAGGGCTCAACAGGGGAACACTGAAGCTTTCTTT; CDR3: CASRGRAQQGNTEAFF
D: .; size: many; J: TRBJ2-5; V: TRBV11-1; DNA: TGTGCCAGCAGCTTCCTGGGGGGAACCGAGGAGACCCAGTACTTC; CDR3: CASSFLGGTEETQYF
D: TRBD1; size: few; J: TRBJ2-6; V: TRBV2; DNA: TGTGCCAGCAGTGGGACGACAGGGGGCCGCTCTGGGGCCAACGTCCTGACTTTC; CDR3: CASSGTTGGRSGANVLTF
D: TRBD2; size: few; J: TRBJ2-2; V: TRBV20-1; DNA: TGCAGTGCTAGTGACGGGAGGGAGGCCGGGGAGCTGTTTTTT; CDR3: CSASDGREAGELFF
D: .; size: many; J: TRBJ2-1; V: TRBV7-9; DNA: TGTGCCAGCAGCTTAGAGGGGACCCCCCGTGAGCAGTTCTTC; CDR3: CASSLEGTPREQFF
D: .; size: few; J: TRBJ2-3; V: TRBV10-3; DNA: TGTGCCATCAGTGATGGGCGGGATATTGCAGATACGCAGTATTTT; CDR3: CAISDGRDIADTQYF
D: .; size: few; J: TRBJ1-2; V: TRBV20-1; DNA: TGCAGTGCGCTGGAGACAGCCACTAACTATGGCTACACCTTC; CDR3: CSALETATNYGYTF
D: .; size: few; J: TRBJ2-1; V: TRBV10-3; DNA: TGTGCCACAGCAGTCCAAGGGTCCTACAATGAGCAGTTCTTC; CDR3: CATAVQGSYNEQFF
D: .; size: few; J: TRBJ1-5; V: TRBV19; DNA: TGTGCCACGCGAGGAGAGATCACCTATAGCAATCAGCCCCAGCATTTT; CDR3: CATRGEITYSNQPQHF
D: .; size: many; J: TRBJ1-4; V: TRBV7-9; DNA: TGTGCCACCGAAGGAGCGCCCCCGGGACTGTTTTTT; CDR3: CATEGAPPGLFF
D: TRBD1; size: .; J: TRBJ2-7; V: TRBV3-1; DNA: TGTGCCAGCAGCCAAGATACAGGGGACGAGCAGTACTTC; CDR3: CASSQDTGDEQYF
D: TRBD1; size: many; J: TRBJ2-7; V: TRBV7-9; DNA: TGTGCCAGCAGCCCGCCCGGGACAGGATCCTACGAGCAGTACTTC; CDR3: CASSPPGTGSYEQYF
D: TRBD2; size: few; J: TRBJ2-1; V: TRBV10-3; DNA: TGTGCCATCAGTGAGTCACGGGGGGACGAGCAGTTCTTC; CDR3: CAISESRGDEQFF
D: TRBD2; size: few; J: TRBJ2-1; V: TRBV6-1; DNA: TGTGCCAGCAGTGAAGCGAGGACTAGCGGGGGGGCCTACAATGAGCAGTTCTTC; CDR3: CASSEARTSGGAYNEQFF
D: .; size: few; J: TRBJ1-1; V: TRBV30; DNA: TGTGCCTGGGGGACCGCGAACACTGAAGCTTTCTTT; CDR3: CAWGTANTEAFF
D: TRBD1; size: many; J: TRBJ1-5; V: TRBV7-2; DNA: TGTGCCAGCAGTTTATTTCCGGGACAGGGCAGCCAGCCCCAGCATTTT; CDR3: CASSLFPGQGSQPQHF
D: TRBD1; size: .; J: TRBJ1-1; V: TRBV7-8; DNA: TGTGCCAGCAGCGAAACAGGGGGCCGTGCTTTCTTT; CDR3: CASSETGGRAFF
D: .; size: few; J: TRBJ2-5; V: TRBV24-1; DNA: TGTGCCACCAGAAATCCCTCGGGGACCCAGTACTTC; CDR3: CATRNPSGTQYF
D: .; size: many; J: TRBJ1-6; V: TRBV5-1; DNA: TGCGCCAGCACATACCGGGACAAGGATTCACCCCTCCACTTT; CDR3: CASTYRDKDSPLHF
D: .; size: .; J: TRBJ2-5; V: TRBV10-3; DNA: TGTGCCATCAGTGAGGGAGGGGAAGAGACCCAGTACTTC; CDR3: CAISEGGEETQYF
D: .; size: few; J: TRBJ2-5; V: TRBV4-3; DNA: TGCGCCAGCAGCCTCAGCCGAGGCAGTCAAGAGACCCAGTACTTC; CDR3: CASSLSRGSQETQYF
D: .; size: .; J: TRBJ2-5; V: TRBV7-2; DNA: TGTGCCAGCAGCCCAGGACTGTTACAAGAGACCCAGTACTTC; CDR3: CASSPGLLQETQYF
D: .; size: many; J: TRBJ2-5; V: TRBV7-9; DNA: TGTGCCAGCAGTCCCCCTCACCCCCCGCAAGAGACCCAGTACTTC; CDR3: CASSPPHPPQETQYF
D: .; size: many; J: TRBJ2-3; V: TRBV20-1; DNA: TGCAGTGCTAGATCGAGCACAGATACGCAGTATTTT; CDR3: CSARSSTDTQYF
D: TRBD1; size: few; J: TRBJ1-1; V: TRBV29-1; DNA: TGCAGCGTTCTTCCTCGACAGGGTGACACTGAAGCTTTCTTT; CDR3: CSVLPRQGDTEAFF
D: .; size: once; J: TRBJ1-1; V: TRBV12-5; DNA: TGTGCTAGTGGAATCATCATCTCGACGGTAATGAACACTGAAGCTTTCTTT; CDR3: CASGIIISTVMNTEAFF